This TCR beta chain was sequenced during a study of technical replicates of blood from a handful of donors. V dropped 4 bases and J dropped 0 bases, with 11 bases sitting between them. The CDR3 loop spans 15 amino acids. CDR1 and CDR2 from the germline V gene are SGHKS and YYEKEE (reference sequence). Profiled with immunoSEQ multiplex PCR; TCRdb holds only in-frame clones, not every one. The profile shows about 69,000 clones, over 80% of them singletons. The rearrangement links TRBV5-5 to TRBJ2-1; a weak D match, TRBD1 (6 bases). This TCR derives from a human donor in good health. Some clones in this sample may be carry-over from other donors' samples. Sequenced material: PBMCs. The chain's CDR3 is CASSLQGSSYNEQFF. CDR3 bases: TGTGCCAGCAGCCTACAGGGCAGCTCCTACAATGAGCAGTTCTTC.